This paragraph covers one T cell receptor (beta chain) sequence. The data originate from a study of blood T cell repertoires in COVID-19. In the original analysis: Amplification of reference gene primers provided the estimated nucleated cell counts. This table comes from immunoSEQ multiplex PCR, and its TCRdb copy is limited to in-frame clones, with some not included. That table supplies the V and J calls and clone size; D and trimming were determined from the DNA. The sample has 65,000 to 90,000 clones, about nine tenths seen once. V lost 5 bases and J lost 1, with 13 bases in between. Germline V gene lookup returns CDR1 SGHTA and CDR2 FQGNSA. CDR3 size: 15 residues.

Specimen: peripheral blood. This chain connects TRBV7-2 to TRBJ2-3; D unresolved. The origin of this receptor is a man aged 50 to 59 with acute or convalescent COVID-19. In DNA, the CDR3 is TGTGCCAGCAGCCCAGACTTTTCCCGCACAGATACGCAGTATTTT. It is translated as CASSPDFSRTDTQYF.